Below, one TCR beta chain is given with its context. Its antigen remains unknown. The genes and germline here are from mouse. The read terminates 1 residue ahead of where the CDR3 ends, so the germline J gene completes it. The table came from immunoSEQ multiplex PCR; TCRdb's copy has only in-frame clones and leaves some out. The sample shows some 10,000 clones, around two fifths of them seen only once. Time point specified: mouse harvest day 7 after allogeneic transplant. The graft held 10^6 splenic CD5+ T cells and 10^7 T-cell-depleted bone marrow cells. Mice had MHC-mismatched B6 into BALB/c GVHD, sampled day 7 or 14. The sample comes from a study of tissue T cells after allogeneic stem cell transplantation. General study points: Across patients, clones rarely overlapped, yet motif clusters were shared tissue-specifically.

The CDR3 runs to 11 residues. V was trimmed by 1 base and J by 3 bases, leaving 0 bases between them. CDR1 and CDR2 from the germline V gene are KGHPV and FQNQEV (reference sequence). The sample comprised skin. The sequence was collected from a female BALB/c mouse given C57BL/6 T cells with graft-versus-host disease after an allogeneic hematopoietic cell transplant. The V and J genes are TRBV26 and TRBJ1-1; D is undetermined. The CDR3 sequence: CASSLYTEVFF. The sequenced part of the CDR3 DNA is TGTGCCAGCAGTCTGTACACAGAAGTCTTC.